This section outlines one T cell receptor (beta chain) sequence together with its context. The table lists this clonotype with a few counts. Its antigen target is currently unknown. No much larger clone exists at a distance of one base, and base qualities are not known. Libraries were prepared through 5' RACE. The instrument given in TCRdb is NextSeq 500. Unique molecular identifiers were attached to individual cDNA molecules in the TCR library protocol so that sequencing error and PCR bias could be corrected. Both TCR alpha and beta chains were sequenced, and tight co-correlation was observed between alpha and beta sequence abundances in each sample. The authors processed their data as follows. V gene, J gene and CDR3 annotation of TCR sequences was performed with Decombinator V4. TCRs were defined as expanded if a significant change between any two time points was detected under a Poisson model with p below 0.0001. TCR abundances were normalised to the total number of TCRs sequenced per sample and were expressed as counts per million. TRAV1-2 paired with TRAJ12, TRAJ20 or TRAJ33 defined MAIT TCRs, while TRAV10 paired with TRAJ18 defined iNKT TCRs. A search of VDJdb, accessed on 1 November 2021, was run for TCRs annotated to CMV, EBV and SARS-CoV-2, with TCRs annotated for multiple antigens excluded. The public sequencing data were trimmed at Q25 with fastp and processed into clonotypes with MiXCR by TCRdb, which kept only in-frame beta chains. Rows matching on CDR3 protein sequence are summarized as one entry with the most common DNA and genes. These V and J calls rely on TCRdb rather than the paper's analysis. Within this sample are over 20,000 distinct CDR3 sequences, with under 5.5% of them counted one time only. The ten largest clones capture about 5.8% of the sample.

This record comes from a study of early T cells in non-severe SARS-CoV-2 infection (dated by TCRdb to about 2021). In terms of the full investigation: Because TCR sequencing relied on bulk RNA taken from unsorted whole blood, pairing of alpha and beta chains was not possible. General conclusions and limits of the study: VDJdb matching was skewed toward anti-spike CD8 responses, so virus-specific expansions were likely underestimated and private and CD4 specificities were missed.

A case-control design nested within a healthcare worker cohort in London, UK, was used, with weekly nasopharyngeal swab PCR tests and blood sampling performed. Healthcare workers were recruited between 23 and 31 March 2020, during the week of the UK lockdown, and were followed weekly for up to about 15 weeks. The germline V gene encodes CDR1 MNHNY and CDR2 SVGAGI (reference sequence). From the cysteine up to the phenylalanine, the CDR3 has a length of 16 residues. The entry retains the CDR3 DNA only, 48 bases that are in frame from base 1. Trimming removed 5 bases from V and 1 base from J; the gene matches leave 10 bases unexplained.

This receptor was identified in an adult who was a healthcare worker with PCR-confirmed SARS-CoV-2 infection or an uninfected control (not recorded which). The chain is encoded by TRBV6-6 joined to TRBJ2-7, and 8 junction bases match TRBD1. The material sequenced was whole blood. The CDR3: CASSQWGQGASYEQYF. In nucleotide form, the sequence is TGTGCCAGCAGTCAGTGGGGGCAGGGGGCTTCCTACGAGCAGTACTTC.